This T cell receptor (beta chain) is from a study of shared clonotypes between healthy human individuals (dated by TCRdb to 2020 to 2022). With respect to the entire study: A couple of women and three men aged 18 to 49 years were included in the cohort. Per donor, leukapheresis produced somewhere between about 0.85 and 10 billion PBMCs. The study deeply sequenced blood TCR repertoires of about five healthy adults to estimate repertoire size and the extent of clonotype sharing between individuals. For each donor, CD4 naive and CD4 memory were each run on three plates, CD8 naive on two plates, and CD8 memory on one plate. To increase sequencing depth and limit assay-specific biases, different laboratories used diverse techniques to prepare libraries and sequence TCR repertoires.

Concerning this clone: Its cognate antigen has yet to be identified. No base-level quality is on record; no much larger clone is a single base apart.

The donors were healthy, HIV-negative adults who had no recently reported acute infections or vaccinations. Only Caucasian adults living in Nashville, Tennessee, USA were represented among the donors. Magnetic negative selection was used to enrich CD4+ T cells, after which naive cells were positively selected on CD45RA and the negative fraction became the memory subset. Blood was obtained by leukapheresis, after which PBMCs were separated by Ficoll-Histopaque density gradient centrifugation and cryopreserved in liquid nitrogen vapor phase. Purity and quantity of every magnetically sorted T cell population were checked by analytical flow cytometry. From each sorted fraction, genomic DNA was isolated and quantified by UV absorbance on a Nanodrop 2000c. Using the deep immunoSEQ assay, TCR CDR3 regions were amplified from genomic DNA by multiplex PCR. Extracted genomic DNA from each cell subset was spread evenly across all wells of several immunoSEQ 96-well plates, with each plate serving as a replicate. For sorted subsets, each replicate PCR was loaded with about 200 ng genomic DNA, equivalent to some 27,000 T cell genomes. Purified libraries were quantified with a Qubit 3.0 fluorometer, sized on a Bioanalyzer 2100, and re-quantified with the KAPA Library Quantification kit. Every immunoSEQ 96-well plate was sequenced on a separate single-read 150-cycle Illumina NextSeq 550 flow cell. As for how the authors treated the data: Because only junctional sequences without quality scores were contained in the immunoSEQ output, filtering matching that applied to full-length reads could not be performed. Sequences were annotated with PyIR, a Python wrapper for IgBLAST v1.9, and V/J genes and CDR3 were assigned using IMGT germline references. Any read was removed if the V/J assignment was weak (E-value above 1e-6), the CDR3 was missing, or the read contained stop codons, out-of-frame junctions, or ambiguous translated residues. V3J clonotypes were defined as sequences sharing an identical inferred V gene, J gene, and CDR3 amino acid sequence. Percentage overlap between repertoires was computed as shared unique clonotypes divided by the size of the smaller repertoire. Repertoire richness was assessed with RTK rarefaction, the Chao1 estimator, and Recon v2.1 estimates of unobserved clonotypes. OLGA was used to compute generation probabilities for all TCRbeta clonotypes that the gDNA method yielded from a few donors. TCRdb's version of the immuneACCESS table is confined to in-frame rearrangements and falls short of the full clone set. An unresolved V gene accounts for under half of the shortfall where checked; the remainder is of unknown origin. The V and J calls and clone size come from that table; D and trimming were worked out from the DNA. The sample table shows more than 500,000 clones, and more than 95% are seen once. The ten largest account for 0.05% to 0.07% of the sample.

Study-level results and caveats: The genetic and exposure-history diversity represented was limited by the small number of donors. Larger estimated clonotype richness was generally found for naive subsets than for memory subsets. Compared with non-shared clonotypes, the clonotypes found in all four sorted-subset donors had higher generation probabilities. Rarefaction of sorted-subset datasets indicated incomplete sequencing despite the large sequencing depth. About 5% of naive CD4, 3% to 3.5% of naive CD8, around 2.3% of memory CD4, and 0.4% of memory CD8 clonotypes were shared across a few donors. Sampling was limited to blood, and TCR repertoires in tissue likely differ from TCR repertoires in blood. Pairwise subsampling led to the expectation that sequencing depth would affect the degree of clonotype sharing among donors.

V is cut back by 8 bases and J by 4 bases, with 5 bases in the junction unmatched. From a lookup of the germline V gene, CDR1 and CDR2 are MDHEN and SYDVKM. Inclusive of the bounding cysteine and phenylalanine, the CDR3 is 12 residues long. CDR3 DNA is the only sequence kept; it has 36 bases, read in frame from the first base. This TCR came from a woman in her twenties or thirties in good health. Input material: naive CD4+ T cells sorted from blood. The sample's cell subset or site label, in plain terms: CD45RA+ positively selected. The chain was built from TRBV28 and TRBJ2-7; 7 middle bases align to TRBD1. The CDR3 sequence is CASRDRIYEQYF. The sequenced DNA is TGTGCCAGCCGGGACAGAATTTACGAGCAGTACTTC.